The 20 T cell receptor beta chains listed next were all sequenced from one sample in a study of blood T cells in healthy people across ages. Alongside a J-beta primer mix, a sample-barcoded 5' primer served in a second PCR lasting about 7 to 11 cycles. In TCRdb, the 5' RACE reads were re-called with MiXCR into one record per CDR3 protein. The sample lists 540,000 or so distinct CDR3 sequences, approximately 30% occurring once. The sample comprised blood. The receptors here all came from a woman aged 70 to 79 in good health.

This clonotype appeared a few times. The V call is TRBV19, the J call TRBJ1-1; D remains ambiguous. CDR1 and CDR2 (germline): LNHDA, SQIVND (reference sequence). Deletions cut 8 bases from V and 4 bases from J, with 17 bases between. The CDR3 is 14 amino acids. DNA of the CDR3: TGTGCCAGTTTCCGACTTCCGGGCAGCACTGAAGCTTTCTTT. It specifies CASFRLPGSTEAFF.

This clonotype was found many times. The gene calls are TRBV5-1 and TRBJ1-2, with TRBD1 matching over 9 bases. The CDR3 spans 13 residues. With 7 bases clipped from V and 2 bases from J, the junction kept 3 bases outside the gene matches. The germline V gene encodes CDR1 SGHRS and CDR2 YFSETQ. CDR3 sequence: CASRGQGNYGYTF. The CDR3 DNA follows: TGCGCCAGCCGAGGACAGGGGAACTATGGCTACACCTTC.

This clonotype was seen a few times. V is TRBV4-1 and J is TRBJ1-1, with 7 bases lining up with TRBD1. The germline V gene has CDR1 MGHRA and CDR2 YSYEKL. The CDR3 extends over 15 amino acids. Losses at the gene ends were 1 base for V and 4 bases for J; bases not matched to a gene: 6. CDR3 DNA: TGCGCCAGCAGCCAAGTCAAGGGGGCCATCACTGAAGCTTTCTTT. Residues: CASSQVKGAITEAFF.

There are a few counts of this clonotype. The J gene is TRBJ2-6, the V gene TRBV29-1; D is unclear. CDR3 size: 13 residues. Germline V gene lookup returns CDR1 SQVTM and CDR2 ANQGSEA. The ends were cut back, 0 bases at V and 3 bases at J, with 3 bases in the middle. In DNA, the CDR3 is TGCAGCGTTGAAGAGGGTGGGGCCAACGTCCTGACTTTC. It encodes CSVEEGGANVLTF.

This clonotype was counted only a few times. This chain uses TRBV29-1 with TRBJ2-7; D possibly matches TRBD1 or TRBD2 (5 bases each). There are 14 residues in the CDR3. Germline assignment: CDR1 SQVTM and CDR2 ANQGSEA. The V end lost 4 bases, the J end lost 2 bases, and 15 bases lay between the germline ends. CDR3 nucleotide sequence: TGCAGCGTTGGGCCGGGACGGTCTACCTACGAGCAGTACTTC. Translating it yields CSVGPGRSTYEQYF.

This sequence joins TRBV20-1 and TRBJ2-3; D call uncertain. V was cut by 3 bases and J by 2 bases, with 9 bases left in between. The germline CDR1 and CDR2 sequences are DFQATT and SNEGSKA (reference sequence). The length of the CDR3 is 13 residues. DNA of the CDR3: TGCAGTGCTAGGGACCCCTTCACAGATACGCAGTATTTT. Translated, it gives CSARDPFTDTQYF.

The chain links TRBV6-5 to TRBJ1-5; 8 bases fit TRBD1. Germline CDR1 reads MNHEY; CDR2 reads SVGAGI. V lost 5 bases and J lost 5; bases outside the gene matches: 5. CDR3 length: 14 residues. Here the CDR3 reads CASSPDREYQPQHF. Written as DNA, the CDR3 is TGTGCCAGCAGTCCGGACAGGGAGTATCAGCCCCAGCATTTT.

J is TRBJ2-2 and V is TRBV11-2, with 9 bases identical to TRBD1. The V gene's germline CDR1 is SGHAT and CDR2 FQNNGV. The CDR3 covers 15 residues. J gave up 8 bases and V 0 bases, and 4 bases lay outside the gene matches. The CDR3: CASSLEGTGPGELFF. The CDR3 DNA is TGTGCCAGCAGCTTAGAAGGGACAGGGCCTGGGGAGCTGTTTTTT.

V usage is TRBV24-1 and J usage is TRBJ2-2, with D possibly being TRBD1 (6 bases). Germline CDR1 KGHDR, CDR2 SFDVKD. Trimming shortened V by 3 bases and J by 7 bases, and 17 bases separated the two germline ends. This CDR3 has 16 residues. DNA of the CDR3: TGTGCCACCAGTGATCCTTCACAGGGTCCGGGCGGGGAGCTGTTTTTT. It encodes CATSDPSQGPGGELFF.

The V call is TRBV12-3 or TRBV12-4, the J call TRBJ2-2; tentatively, D is TRBD1 (5 bases). This CDR3 comprises 15 residues. V lost 6 bases, J lost 6 bases, and 17 bases lay in between. The CDR3 sequence is CASSLFSGIAGELFF. As DNA, the CDR3 is TGTGCCAGCAGCTTATTCTCAGGGATTGCCGGGGAGCTGTTTTTT.

This clonotype was seen repeatedly, ten times or more. The V and J genes are TRBV6-2 or TRBV6-3 and TRBJ1-2; 8 bases line up with TRBD1. The CDR3 consists of 14 residues. Germline trimming cut 6 bases from V and 6 bases from J; bases unmatched to any gene: 9. Germline V gene sequence: CDR1 MNHEY, CDR2 SVGEGT. The CDR3 region is CASRPIGQGNGYTF. CDR3 nucleotides: TGTGCCAGCAGACCCATCGGACAGGGAAATGGCTACACCTTC.

This clonotype has at least ten counts. This rearrangement joins TRBV12-3 or TRBV12-4 to TRBJ1-2; D is undetermined. This CDR3 has 12 residues. V lost 5 bases and J lost 8, with 12 bases in between. CDR3 loop: CASSPRAGGYTF. CDR3 bases: TGTGCCAGCAGTCCCCGAGCTGGGGGCTACACCTTC.

This clonotype was seen a handful of times. This chain connects TRBV7-3 to TRBJ1-6; D is ambiguous. Trimming shortened V by 1 base and J by 7 bases, and 5 bases separated the two germline ends. CDR1 is SGHTA, CDR2 FQGTGA, per germline. CDR3 length: 13 residues. Here the CDR3 reads CASSLMENSPLHF. CDR3 coding DNA: TGTGCCAGCAGCTTAATGGAGAATTCACCCCTCCACTTT.

The chain combines TRBV27 with TRBJ1-1, with TRBD1 as a possible D gene (5 bases). Trimming left V 3 bases short and J 4 bases short, with 18 bases between. The germline gives CDR1 MNHEY, CDR2 SMNVEV (reference sequence). The CDR3 length is 16 residues. As DNA, the CDR3 is TGTGCCAGCAGTTTCGGGAGCAGGGTGGGGGGCACTGAAGCTTTCTTT. It codes for CASSFGSRVGGTEAFF.

This clonotype was seen only a few times. This chain links TRBV20-1 with TRBJ1-1, with D unclear. Germline CDR1 is DFQATT and CDR2 is SNEGSKA (reference sequence). The V and J ends lost 1 base and 1 base respectively, with 7 bases between them. The CDR3 consists of 13 residues. CDR3: CSARGDGNTEAFF. CDR3 DNA sequence: TGCAGTGCTAGAGGGGATGGGAACACTGAAGCTTTCTTT.

The chain carries TRBV20-1 and TRBJ2-6; D remains ambiguous. The germline gives CDR1 DFQATT, CDR2 SNEGSKA (reference sequence). V dropped 3 bases and J dropped 4 bases, with 10 bases sitting between them. The CDR3 has 14 amino acids. The CDR3 nucleotides read TGCAGTGCTAGTGACCCCGCCGGGGCCAACGTCCTGACTTTC. Its protein is CSASDPAGANVLTF.

This clonotype was counted between two and nine times. This chain joins TRBV4-2 and TRBJ1-6; maybe TRBD1 (6 bases). Trimming took 0 bases from V and 9 from J, leaving 12 bases between them. Germline CDR1 LGHNA, CDR2 YNFKEQ. The CDR3 has 15 amino acids. CDR3 amino acids: CASSQEPRGGSPLHF. The CDR3 nucleotides read TGTGCCAGCAGCCAAGAGCCCAGGGGAGGTTCACCCCTCCACTTT.

The chain joins TRBV4-3 to TRBJ1-3; D unresolved. The CDR3 is 16 amino acids. V was cut by 1 base and J by 0 bases, with 10 bases left in between. Germline V CDR1 and CDR2: LGHNA, YSLEER. The CDR3 coding sequence is TGCGCCAGCAGCCAAGCTCAGATTGTCTCTGGAAACACCATATATTTT. Amino acid sequence: CASSQAQIVSGNTIYF.

The chain combines TRBV9 with TRBJ1-1; D might be TRBD1 (6 bases). The germline V gene has CDR1 SGDLS and CDR2 YYNGEE. This CDR3 is built from 16 residues. The V and J ends lost 0 bases and 0 bases respectively, with 12 bases between them. The CDR3 protein is CASSVGGAGVNTEAFF. CDR3 nucleotide sequence: TGTGCCAGCAGCGTAGGGGGGGCCGGAGTGAACACTGAAGCTTTCTTT.

The V gene is TRBV20-1, the J gene TRBJ1-2, with D perhaps matching TRBD1 (6 bases). V was clipped by 6 bases and J by 8 bases, with 25 bases between them. The CDR3 covers 15 residues. Looked up from germline, CDR1 is DFQATT and CDR2 is SNEGSKA (reference sequence). The CDR3 protein is CSAITSGGEPLGYTF. In DNA form, the CDR3 reads TGCAGTGCAATCACCTCCGGGGGCGAGCCCCTAGGCTACACCTTC.